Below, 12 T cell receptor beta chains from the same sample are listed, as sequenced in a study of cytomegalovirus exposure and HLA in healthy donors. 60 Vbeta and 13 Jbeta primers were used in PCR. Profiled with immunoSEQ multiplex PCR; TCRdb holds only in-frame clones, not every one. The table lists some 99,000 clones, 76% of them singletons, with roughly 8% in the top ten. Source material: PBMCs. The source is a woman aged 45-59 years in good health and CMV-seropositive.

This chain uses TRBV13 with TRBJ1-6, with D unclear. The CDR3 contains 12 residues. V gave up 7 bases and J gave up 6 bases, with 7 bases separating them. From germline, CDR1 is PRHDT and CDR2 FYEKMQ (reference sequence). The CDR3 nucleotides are TGTGCCAGCACCTCGGGTAATTCACCCCTCCACTTT. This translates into CASTSGNSPLHF.

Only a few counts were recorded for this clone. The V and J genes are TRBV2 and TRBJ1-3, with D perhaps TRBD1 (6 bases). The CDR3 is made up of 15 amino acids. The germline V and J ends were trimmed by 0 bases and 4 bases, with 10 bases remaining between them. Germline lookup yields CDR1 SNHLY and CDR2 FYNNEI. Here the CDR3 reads CASSEAGTSGNTIYF. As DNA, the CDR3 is TGTGCCAGCAGTGAAGCGGGGACATCCGGAAACACCATATATTTT.

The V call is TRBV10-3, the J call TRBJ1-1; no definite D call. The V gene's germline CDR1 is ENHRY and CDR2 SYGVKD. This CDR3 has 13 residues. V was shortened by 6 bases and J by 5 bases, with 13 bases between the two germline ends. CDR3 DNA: TGTGCCATCAGCCTACTGGTTGAGACTGAAGCTTTCTTT. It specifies CAISLLVETEAFF.

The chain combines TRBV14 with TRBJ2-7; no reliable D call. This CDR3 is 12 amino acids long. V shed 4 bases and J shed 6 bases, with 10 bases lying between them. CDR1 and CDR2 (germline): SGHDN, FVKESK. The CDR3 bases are TGTGCCAGCAGCCTCGTCTCAGGCGAGCAGTACTTC. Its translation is CASSLVSGEQYF. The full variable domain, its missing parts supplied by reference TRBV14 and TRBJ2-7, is EAGVTQFPSHSVIEKGQTVTLRCDPISGHDNLYWYRRVMGKEIKFLLHFVKESKQDESGMPNNRFLAERTGGTYSTLKVQPAELEDSGVYFCASSLVSGEQYFGPGTRLTVT.

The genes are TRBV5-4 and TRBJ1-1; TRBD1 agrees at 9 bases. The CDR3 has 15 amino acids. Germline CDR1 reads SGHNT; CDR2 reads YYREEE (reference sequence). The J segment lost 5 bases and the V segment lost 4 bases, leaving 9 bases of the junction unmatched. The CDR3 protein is CASSRRDRVRTEAFF. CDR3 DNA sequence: TGTGCCAGCAGCCGGCGGGACAGGGTTCGGACTGAAGCTTTCTTT.

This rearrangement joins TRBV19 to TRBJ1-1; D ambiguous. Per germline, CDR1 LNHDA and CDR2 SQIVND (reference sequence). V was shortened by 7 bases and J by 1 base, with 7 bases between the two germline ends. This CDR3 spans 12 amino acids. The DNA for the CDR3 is TGTGCCAGTAACTTCCGGAACACTGAAGCTTTCTTT. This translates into CASNFRNTEAFF.

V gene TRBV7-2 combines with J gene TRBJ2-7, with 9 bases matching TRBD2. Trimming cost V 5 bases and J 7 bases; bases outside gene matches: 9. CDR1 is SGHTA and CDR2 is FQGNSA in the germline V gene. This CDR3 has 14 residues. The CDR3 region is CASSLSGGTGEQYF. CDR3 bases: TGTGCCAGCAGCCTTAGCGGGGGAACGGGTGAGCAGTACTTC.

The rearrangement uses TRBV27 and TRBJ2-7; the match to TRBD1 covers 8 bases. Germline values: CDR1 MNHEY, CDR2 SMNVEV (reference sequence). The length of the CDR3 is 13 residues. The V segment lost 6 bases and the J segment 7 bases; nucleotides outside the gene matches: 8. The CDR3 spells CASSRPGGGEQYF. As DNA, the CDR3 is TGTGCCAGCAGCCGACCAGGGGGCGGAGAGCAGTACTTC.

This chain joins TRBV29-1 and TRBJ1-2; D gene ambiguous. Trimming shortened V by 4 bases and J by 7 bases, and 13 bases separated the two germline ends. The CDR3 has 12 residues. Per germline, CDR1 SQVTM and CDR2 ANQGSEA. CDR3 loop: CSVAGGGRGYTF. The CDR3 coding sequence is TGCAGCGTTGCGGGAGGTGGACGTGGCTACACCTTC.

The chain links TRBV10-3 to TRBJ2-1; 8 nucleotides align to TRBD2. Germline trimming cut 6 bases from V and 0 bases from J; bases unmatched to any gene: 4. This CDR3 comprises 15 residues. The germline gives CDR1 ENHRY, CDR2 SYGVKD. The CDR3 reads CAISASGSSYNEQFF. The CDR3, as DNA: TGTGCCATCAGCGCGAGCGGGAGCTCCTACAATGAGCAGTTCTTC.

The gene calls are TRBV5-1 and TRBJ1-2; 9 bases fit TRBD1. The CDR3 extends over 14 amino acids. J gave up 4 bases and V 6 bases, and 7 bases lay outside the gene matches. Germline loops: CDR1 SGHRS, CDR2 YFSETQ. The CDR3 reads CASNSGTGIYGYTF. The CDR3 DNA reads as TGCGCCAGCAATTCCGGGACAGGGATCTATGGCTACACCTTC. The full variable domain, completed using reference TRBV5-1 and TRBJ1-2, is KAGVTQTPRYLIKTRGQQVTLSCSPISGHRSVSWYQQTPGQGLQFLFEYFSETQRNKGNFPGRFSGRQFSNSRSEMNVSTLELGDSALYLCASNSGTGIYGYTFGSGTRLTVV.

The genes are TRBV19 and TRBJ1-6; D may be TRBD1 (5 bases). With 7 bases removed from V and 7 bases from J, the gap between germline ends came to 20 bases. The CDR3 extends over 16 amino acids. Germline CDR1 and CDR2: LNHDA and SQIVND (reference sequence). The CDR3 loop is CASTQNGGVQNSPLHF. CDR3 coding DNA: TGTGCCAGTACCCAAAACGGGGGGGTACAGAATTCACCCCTCCACTTT.